This T cell receptor (beta chain) appears in the sequencing data of a study of cytomegalovirus exposure and HLA in healthy donors. Study-wide background: Out of a few hundred genotyped donors, 81% belonged to the Caucasian-associated ancestry cluster.

Amplification used 60 Vbeta primers and 13 Jbeta primers. Generated by immunoSEQ multiplex PCR, the TCRdb table keeps only in-frame clones and is missing some. The repertoire holds about 94,000 clones, with 81% as singletons. V gave up 2 bases and J gave up 5 bases, with 13 bases separating them. The germline V gene encodes CDR1 SGHRS and CDR2 YFSETQ. The CDR3 totals 14 residues. This receptor was obtained from a human donor in good health. The chain has TRBV5-1 and TRBJ1-1; a possible D gene is TRBD1 (5 bases). The sequencing input was PBMCs. CDR3 loop: CASSLGQGWTEAFF. The CDR3 nucleotides read TGCGCCAGCAGCTTAGGGCAGGGTTGGACTGAAGCTTTCTTT.